This T cell receptor (beta chain) was recovered during a study of T cells after yellow fever vaccination. The CDR3 has 12 amino acids. Germline CDR1 and CDR2: LNHDA and SQIVND (reference sequence). For TCR, cDNA came from 5'RACE template switching, which added a universal primer site and UMIs. A single record per CDR3 protein comes from TCRdb applying MiXCR to the 5' RACE reads. The sample consists of 500,000 to 650,000 distinct CDR3 sequences, 17% of them appearing once. Of note for this clonotype: The antigen is undetermined. A junction boundary mismatches the germline segment, possibly from a read error.

Broader study findings: Booster samples showed a return of most primary-vaccination clones (about 96% CD4, around 88% CD8).

This clonotype was obtained from a young man who received the YFV17D yellow fever vaccine. The chain couples TRBV19 to TRBJ2-2, with D perhaps being TRBD1 or TRBD2 (5 bases each). The specimen comprised PBMCs, sampled 4 to 6 days after the first yellow fever vaccination. The CDR3 nucleotides read TGTGCCAGCAGGCCGGGGACCGGGGAGCCGTTTTTT. As protein: CASRPGTGEPFF.